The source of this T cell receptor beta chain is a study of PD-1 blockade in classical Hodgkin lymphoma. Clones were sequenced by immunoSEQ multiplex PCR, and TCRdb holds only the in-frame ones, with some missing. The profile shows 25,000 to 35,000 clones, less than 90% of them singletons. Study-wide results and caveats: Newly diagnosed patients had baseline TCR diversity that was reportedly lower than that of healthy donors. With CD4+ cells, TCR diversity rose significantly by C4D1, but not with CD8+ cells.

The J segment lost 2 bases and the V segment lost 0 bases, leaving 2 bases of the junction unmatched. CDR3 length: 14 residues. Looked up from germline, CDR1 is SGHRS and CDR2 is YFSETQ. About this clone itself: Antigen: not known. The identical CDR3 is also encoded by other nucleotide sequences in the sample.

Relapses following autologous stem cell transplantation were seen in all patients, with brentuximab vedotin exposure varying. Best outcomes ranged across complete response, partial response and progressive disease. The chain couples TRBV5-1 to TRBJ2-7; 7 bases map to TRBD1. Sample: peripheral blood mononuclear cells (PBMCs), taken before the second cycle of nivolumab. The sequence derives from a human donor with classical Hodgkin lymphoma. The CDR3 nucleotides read TGCGCCAGCAGCTTGGGACAGGGCGCCTACGAGCAGTACTTC. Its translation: CASSLGQGAYEQYF.